The 8 T cell receptor beta chains presented below share a single source sample, sequenced in a study of blood T cell dynamics during melanoma immunotherapy. Profiling relied on immunoSEQ multiplex PCR, and the TCRdb table lists in-frame clones only, not all of them. In the table there are roughly 15,000 clones, around 86% of which are singletons. Regarding time point: week 3, after first cycle of checkpoint inhibitor. The sample here was blood, taken from a patient treated with checkpoint blockade. These TCRs come from a human donor with melanoma.

This chain connects TRBV6-5 to TRBJ2-7; TRBD1 matches 7 bases. V was clipped by 5 bases and J by 4 bases; unmatched bases: 8. The CDR3 is 14 residues long. CDR1 MNHEY and CDR2 SVGAGI come from the germline V gene. CDR3 DNA sequence: TGTGCCAGCAGTCCCGGTCCGGACAGGTACGAGCAGTACTTC. It encodes CASSPGPDRYEQYF.

This clone was observed once. The rearrangement uses TRBV10-3 and TRBJ1-1, with 7 bases matching TRBD1. The V segment lost 11 bases and the J segment 1 base; nucleotides outside the gene matches: 7. The CDR3 has 13 residues. Germline CDR1 reads ENHRY; CDR2 reads SYGVKD. CDR3 DNA sequence: TGTGCCCTAAAGGGGACAGAGAACACTGAAGCTTTCTTT. Translated: CALKGTENTEAFF.

V usage is TRBV30 and J usage is TRBJ1-1, with TRBD1 identical over 11 bases. CDR3 length equals 14 residues. Germline CDR1 reads GTSNPN; CDR2 reads SVGIG (reference sequence). The ends lost 4 bases at V and 4 bases at J; junction bases unmatched: 5. The CDR3 reads CAWNSGTGGTEAFF. The CDR3 region has the DNA TGTGCCTGGAACTCCGGGACAGGGGGCACTGAAGCTTTCTTT. The variable domain in full, with the rest retrieved from reference TRBV30 and TRBJ1-1, is SQTIHQWPATLVQPVGSPLSLECTVEGTSNPNLYWYRQAAGRGLQLLFYSVGIGQISSEVPQNLSASRPQDRQFILSSKKLLLSDSGFYLCAWNSGTGGTEAFFGQGTRLTVV.

This clone has just a few counts. The chain is built from TRBV14 and TRBJ2-7; 9 bases are shared with TRBD2. Trimming removed 6 bases from V and 1 base from J; junction bases left unmatched: 10. Germline loops: CDR1 SGHDN, CDR2 FVKESK. The CDR3 is 16 residues long. The CDR3: CASRYALAGVSYEQYF. The CDR3 coding sequence is TGTGCCAGCAGATACGCTTTAGCGGGAGTGTCCTACGAGCAGTACTTC. The full variable domain, with the rest looked up from reference TRBV14 and TRBJ2-7, is EAGVTQFPSHSVIEKGQTVTLRCDPISGHDNLYWYRRVMGKEIKFLLHFVKESKQDESGMPNNRFLAERTGGTYSTLKVQPAELEDSGVYFCASRYALAGVSYEQYFGPGTRLTVT.

Worth noting for this clone: An end of the junction differs from the germline gene, which may be a read error. V and J are TRBV5-8 and TRBJ2-7; perhaps TRBD2 as D (6 bases). Germline CDR1 is SGHTS and CDR2 is YDEGEE. The CDR3 runs 13 residues. CDR3 region: CASSPREAYERYF. The CDR3 DNA sequence: TGTGCCAGCAGCCCAAGGGAGGCCTACGAGCGGTACTTC.

The chain combines TRBV5-6 with TRBJ1-5; D remains ambiguous. This CDR3 spans 16 amino acids. V was cut by 1 base and J by 2 bases, with 13 bases left in between. Germline V gives CDR1 SGHDT, CDR2 YYEEEE. In DNA, the CDR3 is TGTGCCAGCAGCTTGAAGGGAGGGCCAGGCAATCAGCCCCAGCATTTT. It translates to CASSLKGGPGNQPQHF.

The V call is TRBV6-5, the J call TRBJ2-1, with 9 bases fitting TRBD2. The CDR3 is 15 amino acids. Looked up from germline, CDR1 is MNHEY and CDR2 is SVGAGI. J lost 4 bases, V lost 5 bases, and 6 bases had no gene match. The CDR3 is CASSLTSGLYNEQFF. CDR3 bases: TGTGCCAGCAGTCTTACTAGCGGGCTATACAATGAGCAGTTCTTC.

The J gene is TRBJ2-7, the V gene TRBV5-6, with D possibly being TRBD2 (6 bases). The CDR3 is made up of 15 amino acids. V was pared by 4 bases and J by 1 base, with 15 bases between. Germline assignment: CDR1 SGHDT and CDR2 YYEEEE. The CDR3 protein is CASSPSAGRSYEQYF. The CDR3 DNA reads as TGTGCCAGCAGCCCCTCCGCCGGGAGATCCTACGAGCAGTACTTC. Supplemented by reference TRBV5-6 and TRBJ2-7, the full variable domain reads DAGVTQSPTHLIKTRGQQVTLRCSPKSGHDTVSWYQQALGQGPQFIFQYYEEEERQRGNFPDRFSGHQFPNYSSELNVNALLLGDSALYLCASSPSAGRSYEQYFGPGTRLTVT.